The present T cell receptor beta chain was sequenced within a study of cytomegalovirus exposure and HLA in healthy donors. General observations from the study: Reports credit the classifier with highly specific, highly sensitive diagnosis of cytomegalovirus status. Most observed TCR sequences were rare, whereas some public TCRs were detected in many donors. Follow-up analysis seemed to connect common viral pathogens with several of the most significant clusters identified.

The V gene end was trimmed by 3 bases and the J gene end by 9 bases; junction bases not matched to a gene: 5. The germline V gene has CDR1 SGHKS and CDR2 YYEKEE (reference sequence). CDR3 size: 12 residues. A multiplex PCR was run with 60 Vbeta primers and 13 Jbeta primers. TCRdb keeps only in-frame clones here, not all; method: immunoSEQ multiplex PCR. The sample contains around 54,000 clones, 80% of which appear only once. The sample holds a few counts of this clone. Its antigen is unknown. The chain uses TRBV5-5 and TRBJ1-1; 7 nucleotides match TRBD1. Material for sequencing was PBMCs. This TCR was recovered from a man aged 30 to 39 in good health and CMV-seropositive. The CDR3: CASSSDRTKAFF. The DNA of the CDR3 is TGTGCCAGCAGCTCGGACAGGACGAAAGCTTTCTTT.